The 29 T cell receptor beta chains below were found in one sample sequenced in a study of CD8 T cells in Susac syndrome. RNA in amounts of about 0.45 to 1 ug was reverse transcribed with random hexamers. TCRdb itself ran the immunoSEQ multiplex PCR reads through MiXCR, one entry per CDR3 protein. The sample lists 75,000 to 100,000 distinct CDR3 sequences, over 85% seen once, with approximately 0.94% in the top ten. Material for sequencing was CD8+ T cells from PBMCs. Source of these receptors: a human donor with Susac syndrome.

The chain couples TRBV5-6 to TRBJ2-7; perhaps TRBD2 as D (6 bases). V lost 4 bases to trimming and J lost 4 bases, with 18 bases between them. Per germline, CDR1 SGHDT and CDR2 YYEEEE. The CDR3 consists of 15 residues. The CDR3 spells CASSSLGGEPYEQYF. In DNA form, the CDR3 reads TGTGCCAGCAGCAGTCTCGGGGGAGAACCTTACGAGCAGTACTTC.

The chain couples TRBV5-6 to TRBJ2-7, with no clear D. The germline V and J ends were trimmed by 4 bases and 0 bases, with 8 bases remaining between them. The CDR3 is 13 residues long. Germline values: CDR1 SGHDT, CDR2 YYEEEE. This CDR3 is CASSPWSSYEQYF. The CDR3 nucleotides are TGTGCCAGCAGCCCATGGAGCTCCTACGAGCAGTACTTC. Filled out from reference TRBV5-6 and TRBJ2-7, the complete variable domain reads DAGVTQSPTHLIKTRGQQVTLRCSPKSGHDTVSWYQQALGQGPQFIFQYYEEEERQRGNFPDRFSGHQFPNYSSELNVNALLLGDSALYLCASSPWSSYEQYFGPGTRLTVT.

The rearrangement uses TRBV5-6 and TRBJ2-1; unclear D gene. The CDR3 has 12 residues. Germline CDR1 reads SGHDT; CDR2 reads YYEEEE. V lost 1 base to trimming and J lost 6 bases, with 5 bases between them. The CDR3 DNA reads TGTGCCAGCAGCTTGAATTTCAATGAGCAGTTCTTC. This encodes CASSLNFNEQFF.

V is TRBV6-5 and J is TRBJ2-3; D gene ambiguous. Germline-derived CDR1 and CDR2 are MNHEY and SVGAGI. The CDR3 extends over 13 amino acids. The V gene lost 6 bases and the J gene lost 6 bases, with 13 bases spanning the gap. The CDR3, as DNA: TGTGCCAGCAGCCTACTCGATGGGGATACGCAGTATTTT. Amino acids: CASSLLDGDTQYF.

The chain carries TRBV12-3 or TRBV12-4 and TRBJ2-5, with TRBD2 as a possible D gene (6 bases). The CDR3 runs to 17 residues. Trimming cost V 10 bases and J 2 bases, with 26 bases left between them. The CDR3 sequence is CATSPLRWGEIQETQYF. CDR3 DNA sequence: TGTGCCACCTCCCCCCTTCGCTGGGGGGAAATTCAAGAGACCCAGTACTTC.

This clonotype appeared a single time. This chain uses TRBV6-6 with TRBJ2-1, with D unclear. Trimming removed 0 bases at V and 10 bases at J, with 7 bases between. The germline CDR1 and CDR2 sequences are MNHNY and SVGAGI (reference sequence). The CDR3 sequence is 12 residues long. CDR3 sequence: CASSYSVGEQFF. As DNA, the CDR3 is TGTGCCAGCAGTTACTCGGTGGGAGAGCAGTTCTTC.

The rearrangement links TRBV19 to TRBJ1-6, with D unresolved. The CDR3 is 14 residues long. V lost 6 bases and J 9 bases, leaving 15 bases between the germline ends. Germline CDR1 LNHDA, CDR2 SQIVND (reference sequence). In DNA form, the CDR3 reads TGTGCCAGTAGCCCCGGATCGGCGAGTTCACCCCTCCACTTT. This gives the protein CASSPGSASSPLHF.

This chain connects TRBV27 to TRBJ2-5; 8 bases line up with TRBD1. The J segment lost 2 bases and the V segment lost 5 bases, leaving 4 bases of the junction unmatched. This CDR3 spans 14 amino acids. Looked up from germline, CDR1 is MNHEY and CDR2 is SMNVEV (reference sequence). CDR3 nucleotides: TGTGCCAGCAGTCCGGGACAGGATCAAGAGACCCAGTACTTC. The encoded protein is CASSPGQDQETQYF.

The J gene is TRBJ1-5, the V gene TRBV6-2 or TRBV6-3; D unclear. CDR3 size: 14 residues. Germline-derived CDR1 and CDR2 are MNHEY and SVGEGT. The V gene lost 2 bases and the J gene lost 5 bases, with 10 bases spanning the gap. The chain's CDR3 is CASSYAYRDQPQHF. CDR3 coding DNA: TGTGCCAGCAGTTACGCTTACAGAGATCAGCCCCAGCATTTT.

The chain joins TRBV27 to TRBJ1-2; D might be TRBD1 (5 bases). Germline V gene lookup returns CDR1 MNHEY and CDR2 SMNVEV (reference sequence). CDR3 size: 15 residues. V lost 7 bases and J 4 bases, leaving 19 bases between the germline ends. Here the CDR3 DNA reads TGTGCCAGCAATCCCTCCCCAGGACACCTCTATGGCTACACCTTC. This sequence encodes CASNPSPGHLYGYTF.

CDR3 amino acids: CASSASGHNEQFF. In DNA form, the CDR3 reads TGTGCCAGCAGTGCTAGCGGGCACAATGAGCAGTTCTTC. The V call is TRBV12-3 or TRBV12-4, the J call TRBJ2-1, with 8 bases that match TRBD2. V was clipped by 5 bases and J by 5 bases; unmatched bases: 2. The CDR3 runs to 13 residues.

The V gene is TRBV28, the J gene TRBJ2-5; 11 nucleotides match TRBD2. This CDR3 region has 19 residues. V was pared by 6 bases and J by 1 base, with 16 bases of the junction left unmatched. CDR1 is MDHEN and CDR2 is SYDVKM in the germline V gene. The CDR3 reads CASRSVTSGGSIFQETQYF. The DNA of the CDR3 is TGTGCCAGCAGGTCTGTCACTAGCGGGGGCTCGATCTTCCAAGAGACCCAGTACTTC.

This clonotype was found once. V usage is TRBV15 and J usage is TRBJ2-3; 7 nucleotides match TRBD1. The CDR3 runs to 18 residues. Germline loops: CDR1 LNHNV, CDR2 YYDKDF (reference sequence). Trimming removed 0 bases from V and 3 bases from J; junction bases left unmatched: 12. CDR3 in amino acids: CATSRDKRGGFLTDTQYF. The CDR3 DNA is TGTGCCACCAGCAGAGATAAACGAGGGGGCTTTCTGACAGATACGCAGTATTTT.

The chain links TRBV30 to TRBJ2-1; 10 nucleotides match TRBD2. J gave up 6 bases and V 0 bases, and 5 bases lay outside the gene matches. This CDR3 is 15 amino acids long. Germline V gives CDR1 GTSNPN, CDR2 SVGIG (reference sequence). CDR3 residues: CAWSVNSGRTNEQFF. Here the CDR3 DNA reads TGTGCCTGGAGTGTCAATAGCGGGAGGACCAATGAGCAGTTCTTC.

CDR3 loop: CASSRGWTYEQYF. Written as DNA, the CDR3 is TGTGCCAGTAGCAGGGGATGGACCTACGAGCAGTACTTC. V gene TRBV19 combines with J gene TRBJ2-7, with D possibly matching TRBD1 (6 bases). The germline CDR1 and CDR2 sequences are LNHDA and SQIVND (reference sequence). The ends were cut back, 6 bases at V and 2 bases at J, with 11 bases in the middle. The length of the CDR3 is 13 residues.

The V gene is TRBV4-2, the J gene TRBJ2-1, with 12 bases aligning to TRBD2. Germline V gene lookup returns CDR1 LGHNA and CDR2 YNFKEQ. This CDR3 contains 16 residues. The V segment lost 3 bases and the J segment 8 bases; nucleotides outside the gene matches: 8. DNA of the CDR3: TGTGCCAGCAGCCACCAGGTTGCTAGCGGGGGGGATGAGCAGTTCTTC. This codes for CASSHQVASGGDEQFF.

The chain is built from TRBV27 and TRBJ2-7; TRBD2 matches at 12 bases. This CDR3 comprises 14 residues. Germline CDR1 reads MNHEY; CDR2 reads SMNVEV (reference sequence). V trimming: 7 bases; J trimming: 7 bases; junction bases outside the gene matches: 8. The CDR3 nucleotides read TGTGCCAGCACCGAACTAGCGGGGGGCCGGGAGCAGTACTTC. It codes for CASTELAGGREQYF.

The chain has TRBV30 and TRBJ2-1; no definite D call. The V gene lost 1 base and the J gene lost 3 bases, with 4 bases spanning the gap. In germline, CDR1 is GTSNPN, CDR2 SVGIG (reference sequence). The length of the CDR3 is 12 residues. The CDR3 protein is CAWSGGYNEQFF. CDR3 nucleotide sequence: TGTGCCTGGAGTGGGGGCTACAATGAGCAGTTCTTC.

The V gene is TRBV19, the J gene TRBJ1-1; D gene unclear. Trimming pared 8 bases from V and 6 bases from J, leaving 22 bases between. The CDR3 is 15 amino acids. Germline lookup yields CDR1 LNHDA and CDR2 SQIVND (reference sequence). CDR3 amino acids: CASSREEGPNAEAFF. CDR3 DNA: TGTGCCAGTTCGCGTGAGGAGGGTCCAAACGCTGAAGCTTTCTTT.

The DNA for the CDR3 is TGTGCCAGCAGCCAGGATCCCGAGGGTTTAGGTGACACCGGGGAGCTGTTTTTT. This sequence encodes CASSQDPEGLGDTGELFF. This rearrangement joins TRBV4-2 to TRBJ2-2; D is possibly TRBD2 (5 bases). This CDR3 has 18 residues. Germline CDR1 LGHNA, CDR2 YNFKEQ. V lost 3 bases, J lost 3 bases, and 20 bases lay in between.

The chain combines TRBV29-1 with TRBJ1-2; the match to TRBD1 covers 9 bases. The CDR3 consists of 18 residues. The J segment lost 8 bases and the V segment lost 6 bases, leaving 25 bases of the junction unmatched. CDR1 is SQVTM and CDR2 is ANQGSEA in the germline V gene. This chain's CDR3 is CSVLHPMGQGNLAWGYTF. CDR3 nucleotide sequence: TGCAGCGTACTCCACCCCATGGGACAGGGAAATCTAGCATGGGGCTACACCTTC.

The CDR3 loop reads CASRPQGFTEAFF. CDR3 bases: TGTGCCAGCAGACCACAGGGTTTTACTGAAGCTTTCTTT. This rearrangement joins TRBV7-9 to TRBJ1-1; TRBD1 is a possible D gene (6 bases). V lost 6 bases to trimming and J lost 5 bases, with 13 bases between them. Germline V CDR1 and CDR2: SEHNR, FQNEAQ (reference sequence). The CDR3 is 13 amino acids.

The chain uses TRBV28 and TRBJ2-3; 7 bases align to TRBD1. CDR1 is MDHEN, CDR2 SYDVKM, per germline. J was trimmed by 1 base and V by 5 bases; bases with no gene match: 9. The CDR3 contains 16 residues. The CDR3 loop is CASSPPSDRGTDTQYF. The CDR3 region has the DNA TGTGCCAGCAGTCCTCCAAGCGACAGGGGCACAGATACGCAGTATTTT.

The chain has TRBV9 and TRBJ1-3; D is ambiguous. V lost 7 bases and J lost 6, with 23 bases in between. This CDR3 region has 16 residues. CDR1 is SGDLS, CDR2 YYNGEE, per germline. The CDR3 bases are TGTGCCAGCGGTGAGGAGGGTGCGGGTCCTGAAAACACCATATATTTT. This gives the protein CASGEEGAGPENTIYF.

This sequence joins TRBV3-1 and TRBJ1-5, with 10 bases fitting TRBD1. The CDR3 is made up of 14 amino acids. The V and J ends lost 3 bases and 9 bases, in that order; junction bases with no gene match: 5. Germline lookup yields CDR1 LGHDT and CDR2 YNNKEL (reference sequence). The CDR3 region has the DNA TGTGCCAGCAGCCAGGACAGGGGGAAGGGGCCCCAGCATTTT. It is translated as CASSQDRGKGPQHF.

The CDR3 spells CATSDSTGVSYNEQFF. The CDR3 DNA follows: TGTGCCACCAGTGATAGTACAGGGGTTTCCTACAATGAGCAGTTCTTC. The chain employs TRBV24-1 and TRBJ2-1, with 7 bases fitting TRBD1. The CDR3 sequence is 16 residues long. J was trimmed by 1 base and V by 3 bases; bases with no gene match: 5. The germline V gene has CDR1 KGHDR and CDR2 SFDVKD.

The V and J genes are TRBV28 and TRBJ2-7; 9 bases are shared with TRBD2. The V segment lost 3 bases and the J segment 1 base; nucleotides outside the gene matches: 4. Germline V gene data show CDR1 as MDHEN and CDR2 as SYDVKM. The CDR3 runs to 15 residues. For the CDR3, the DNA is TGTGCCAGCAGTTTTATCCTAGCGGGGTCCTACGAGCAGTACTTC. As protein: CASSFILAGSYEQYF.

The chain's CDR3 is CASSYSRSGGTEAFF. The CDR3 nucleotides read TGTGCCAGCAGTTACTCGAGGTCAGGGGGAACTGAAGCTTTCTTT. The V call is TRBV6-5, the J call TRBJ1-1; 7 positions match TRBD1. V shed 0 bases, J shed 5 bases, and the junction held 6 bases outside the gene matches. The CDR3 is 15 residues long. The germline CDR1 and CDR2 sequences are MNHEY and SVGAGI.

This rearrangement joins TRBV18 to TRBJ2-7, with TRBD2 matching 7 bases. CDR1 KGHSH and CDR2 LQKENI come from the germline V gene. The CDR3 runs to 12 residues. V lost 6 bases and J lost 4; bases outside the gene matches: 3. CDR3: CASSTGGYEQYF. DNA of the CDR3: TGTGCCAGCTCTACGGGAGGTTACGAGCAGTACTTC.